This entry lists 10 T cell receptor beta chains sequenced from one sample in a study of cytomegalovirus exposure and HLA in healthy donors. Researchers ran the PCR with 60 Vbeta and 13 Jbeta primers. The method was immunoSEQ multiplex PCR; TCRdb's version includes in-frame clones alone and lacks a portion of them. This table has roughly 130,000 clones, about three quarters appearing once. Sequences were obtained from PBMCs. Receptor source: a man aged 35 to 55 in good health and CMV-seropositive.

This chain links TRBV5-1 with TRBJ2-7; 9 bases are shared with TRBD1. The CDR3 contains 15 residues. Germline assignment: CDR1 SGHRS and CDR2 YFSETQ. Trimming took 6 bases from V and 4 from J; bases not matched to a gene: 11. The CDR3 DNA reads as TGCGCCAGCACCCTGGACGGACAGGGGCCTTACGAGCAGTACTTC. It specifies CASTLDGQGPYEQYF.

This clone was observed once. The rearrangement links TRBV13 to TRBJ2-3, with 7 nucleotides matching TRBD1. V lost 4 bases to trimming and J lost 1 base; unmatched junction nucleotides: 8. Germline CDR1 reads PRHDT; CDR2 reads FYEKMQ (reference sequence). The CDR3 totals 16 residues. CDR3 protein: CASSSRDSPGTDTQYF. CDR3 nucleotides: TGTGCCAGCAGCTCTCGGGACAGCCCCGGCACAGATACGCAGTATTTT.

V and J are TRBV19 and TRBJ1-2; D is perhaps TRBD1 (6 bases). Germline CDR1 reads LNHDA; CDR2 reads SQIVND (reference sequence). The CDR3 extends over 14 amino acids. The V gene lost 5 bases and the J gene lost 4 bases, with 14 bases spanning the gap. CDR3 residues: CASSVPGTPYGYTF. The DNA of the CDR3 is TGTGCCAGTAGTGTCCCCGGGACACCCTATGGCTACACCTTC.

V is TRBV6-6 and J is TRBJ2-2, with 14 bases aligning to TRBD2. This CDR3 has 15 amino acids. V lost 6 bases to trimming and J lost 6 bases; unmatched junction nucleotides: 3. Germline assignment: CDR1 MNHNY and CDR2 SVGAGI (reference sequence). The DNA of the CDR3 is TGTGCCAGCAGGGGACTAGCGGGAGACGCCGGGGAGCTGTTTTTT. Its protein product is CASRGLAGDAGELFF.

The J gene is TRBJ2-7, the V gene TRBV2; D ambiguous. The CDR3 extends over 14 amino acids. V shed 6 bases and J shed 1 base, with 13 bases lying between them. Germline V gives CDR1 SNHLY, CDR2 FYNNEI. The CDR3 sequence is CASSSQPYSYEQYF. The CDR3 nucleotides read TGTGCCAGCAGCTCACAGCCGTATTCCTACGAGCAGTACTTC.

This clone was counted between two and nine times. The CDR3 here is CAISEGPPEDQPQHF. The CDR3, as DNA: TGTGCCATCAGTGAAGGTCCGCCAGAGGATCAGCCCCAGCATTTT. The V call is TRBV10-3, the J call TRBJ1-5; D call uncertain. Trimming removed 3 bases from V and 5 bases from J, with 14 bases in between. Germline V gene lookup returns CDR1 ENHRY and CDR2 SYGVKD. CDR3 length equals 15 residues.

CDR3 DNA: TGTGCCATCAGCCTAGCGGGAGAAGCACAGGAGCAGTTCTTC. It specifies CAISLAGEAQEQFF. The chain joins TRBV10-3 to TRBJ2-1, with 10 bases fitting TRBD2. Germline CDR1 reads ENHRY; CDR2 reads SYGVKD. J gave up 10 bases and V 6 bases, and 9 bases lay outside the gene matches. The CDR3 covers 14 residues.

V and J are TRBV6-7 and TRBJ2-7; tentative D call: TRBD2 (5 bases). TRBV6-7 is flagged as an ORF with uncertain function. CDR3 size: 15 residues. Trimming shortened V by 0 bases and J by 3 bases, and 12 bases separated the two germline ends. The CDR3 DNA reads as TGTGCCAGCAGTTACTCAGGGAGCGAGAACTACGAGCAGTACTTC. Encoded protein: CASSYSGSENYEQYF.

The CDR3: CASSTGVRGEQYF. In DNA form, the CDR3 reads TGTGCCAGCAGCACCGGGGTCCGGGGCGAGCAGTACTTC. The genes are TRBV6-5 and TRBJ2-7; possibly TRBD2 for D (5 bases). Germline CDR1 is MNHEY and CDR2 is SVGAGI. This CDR3 has 13 amino acids. The V and J ends lost 6 bases and 6 bases respectively, with 15 bases between them.

The gene calls are TRBV11-1 and TRBJ1-2, with 9 bases fitting TRBD1. Germline lookup yields CDR1 SGHAT and CDR2 FQDESV (reference sequence). The CDR3 length is 16 residues. The V and J ends lost 1 base and 2 bases, in that order; junction bases with no gene match: 5. The CDR3 nucleotides read TGTGCCAGCAGCTTAGACCGGACAGGGGAAAACTATGGCTACACCTTC. Encoded protein: CASSLDRTGENYGYTF.